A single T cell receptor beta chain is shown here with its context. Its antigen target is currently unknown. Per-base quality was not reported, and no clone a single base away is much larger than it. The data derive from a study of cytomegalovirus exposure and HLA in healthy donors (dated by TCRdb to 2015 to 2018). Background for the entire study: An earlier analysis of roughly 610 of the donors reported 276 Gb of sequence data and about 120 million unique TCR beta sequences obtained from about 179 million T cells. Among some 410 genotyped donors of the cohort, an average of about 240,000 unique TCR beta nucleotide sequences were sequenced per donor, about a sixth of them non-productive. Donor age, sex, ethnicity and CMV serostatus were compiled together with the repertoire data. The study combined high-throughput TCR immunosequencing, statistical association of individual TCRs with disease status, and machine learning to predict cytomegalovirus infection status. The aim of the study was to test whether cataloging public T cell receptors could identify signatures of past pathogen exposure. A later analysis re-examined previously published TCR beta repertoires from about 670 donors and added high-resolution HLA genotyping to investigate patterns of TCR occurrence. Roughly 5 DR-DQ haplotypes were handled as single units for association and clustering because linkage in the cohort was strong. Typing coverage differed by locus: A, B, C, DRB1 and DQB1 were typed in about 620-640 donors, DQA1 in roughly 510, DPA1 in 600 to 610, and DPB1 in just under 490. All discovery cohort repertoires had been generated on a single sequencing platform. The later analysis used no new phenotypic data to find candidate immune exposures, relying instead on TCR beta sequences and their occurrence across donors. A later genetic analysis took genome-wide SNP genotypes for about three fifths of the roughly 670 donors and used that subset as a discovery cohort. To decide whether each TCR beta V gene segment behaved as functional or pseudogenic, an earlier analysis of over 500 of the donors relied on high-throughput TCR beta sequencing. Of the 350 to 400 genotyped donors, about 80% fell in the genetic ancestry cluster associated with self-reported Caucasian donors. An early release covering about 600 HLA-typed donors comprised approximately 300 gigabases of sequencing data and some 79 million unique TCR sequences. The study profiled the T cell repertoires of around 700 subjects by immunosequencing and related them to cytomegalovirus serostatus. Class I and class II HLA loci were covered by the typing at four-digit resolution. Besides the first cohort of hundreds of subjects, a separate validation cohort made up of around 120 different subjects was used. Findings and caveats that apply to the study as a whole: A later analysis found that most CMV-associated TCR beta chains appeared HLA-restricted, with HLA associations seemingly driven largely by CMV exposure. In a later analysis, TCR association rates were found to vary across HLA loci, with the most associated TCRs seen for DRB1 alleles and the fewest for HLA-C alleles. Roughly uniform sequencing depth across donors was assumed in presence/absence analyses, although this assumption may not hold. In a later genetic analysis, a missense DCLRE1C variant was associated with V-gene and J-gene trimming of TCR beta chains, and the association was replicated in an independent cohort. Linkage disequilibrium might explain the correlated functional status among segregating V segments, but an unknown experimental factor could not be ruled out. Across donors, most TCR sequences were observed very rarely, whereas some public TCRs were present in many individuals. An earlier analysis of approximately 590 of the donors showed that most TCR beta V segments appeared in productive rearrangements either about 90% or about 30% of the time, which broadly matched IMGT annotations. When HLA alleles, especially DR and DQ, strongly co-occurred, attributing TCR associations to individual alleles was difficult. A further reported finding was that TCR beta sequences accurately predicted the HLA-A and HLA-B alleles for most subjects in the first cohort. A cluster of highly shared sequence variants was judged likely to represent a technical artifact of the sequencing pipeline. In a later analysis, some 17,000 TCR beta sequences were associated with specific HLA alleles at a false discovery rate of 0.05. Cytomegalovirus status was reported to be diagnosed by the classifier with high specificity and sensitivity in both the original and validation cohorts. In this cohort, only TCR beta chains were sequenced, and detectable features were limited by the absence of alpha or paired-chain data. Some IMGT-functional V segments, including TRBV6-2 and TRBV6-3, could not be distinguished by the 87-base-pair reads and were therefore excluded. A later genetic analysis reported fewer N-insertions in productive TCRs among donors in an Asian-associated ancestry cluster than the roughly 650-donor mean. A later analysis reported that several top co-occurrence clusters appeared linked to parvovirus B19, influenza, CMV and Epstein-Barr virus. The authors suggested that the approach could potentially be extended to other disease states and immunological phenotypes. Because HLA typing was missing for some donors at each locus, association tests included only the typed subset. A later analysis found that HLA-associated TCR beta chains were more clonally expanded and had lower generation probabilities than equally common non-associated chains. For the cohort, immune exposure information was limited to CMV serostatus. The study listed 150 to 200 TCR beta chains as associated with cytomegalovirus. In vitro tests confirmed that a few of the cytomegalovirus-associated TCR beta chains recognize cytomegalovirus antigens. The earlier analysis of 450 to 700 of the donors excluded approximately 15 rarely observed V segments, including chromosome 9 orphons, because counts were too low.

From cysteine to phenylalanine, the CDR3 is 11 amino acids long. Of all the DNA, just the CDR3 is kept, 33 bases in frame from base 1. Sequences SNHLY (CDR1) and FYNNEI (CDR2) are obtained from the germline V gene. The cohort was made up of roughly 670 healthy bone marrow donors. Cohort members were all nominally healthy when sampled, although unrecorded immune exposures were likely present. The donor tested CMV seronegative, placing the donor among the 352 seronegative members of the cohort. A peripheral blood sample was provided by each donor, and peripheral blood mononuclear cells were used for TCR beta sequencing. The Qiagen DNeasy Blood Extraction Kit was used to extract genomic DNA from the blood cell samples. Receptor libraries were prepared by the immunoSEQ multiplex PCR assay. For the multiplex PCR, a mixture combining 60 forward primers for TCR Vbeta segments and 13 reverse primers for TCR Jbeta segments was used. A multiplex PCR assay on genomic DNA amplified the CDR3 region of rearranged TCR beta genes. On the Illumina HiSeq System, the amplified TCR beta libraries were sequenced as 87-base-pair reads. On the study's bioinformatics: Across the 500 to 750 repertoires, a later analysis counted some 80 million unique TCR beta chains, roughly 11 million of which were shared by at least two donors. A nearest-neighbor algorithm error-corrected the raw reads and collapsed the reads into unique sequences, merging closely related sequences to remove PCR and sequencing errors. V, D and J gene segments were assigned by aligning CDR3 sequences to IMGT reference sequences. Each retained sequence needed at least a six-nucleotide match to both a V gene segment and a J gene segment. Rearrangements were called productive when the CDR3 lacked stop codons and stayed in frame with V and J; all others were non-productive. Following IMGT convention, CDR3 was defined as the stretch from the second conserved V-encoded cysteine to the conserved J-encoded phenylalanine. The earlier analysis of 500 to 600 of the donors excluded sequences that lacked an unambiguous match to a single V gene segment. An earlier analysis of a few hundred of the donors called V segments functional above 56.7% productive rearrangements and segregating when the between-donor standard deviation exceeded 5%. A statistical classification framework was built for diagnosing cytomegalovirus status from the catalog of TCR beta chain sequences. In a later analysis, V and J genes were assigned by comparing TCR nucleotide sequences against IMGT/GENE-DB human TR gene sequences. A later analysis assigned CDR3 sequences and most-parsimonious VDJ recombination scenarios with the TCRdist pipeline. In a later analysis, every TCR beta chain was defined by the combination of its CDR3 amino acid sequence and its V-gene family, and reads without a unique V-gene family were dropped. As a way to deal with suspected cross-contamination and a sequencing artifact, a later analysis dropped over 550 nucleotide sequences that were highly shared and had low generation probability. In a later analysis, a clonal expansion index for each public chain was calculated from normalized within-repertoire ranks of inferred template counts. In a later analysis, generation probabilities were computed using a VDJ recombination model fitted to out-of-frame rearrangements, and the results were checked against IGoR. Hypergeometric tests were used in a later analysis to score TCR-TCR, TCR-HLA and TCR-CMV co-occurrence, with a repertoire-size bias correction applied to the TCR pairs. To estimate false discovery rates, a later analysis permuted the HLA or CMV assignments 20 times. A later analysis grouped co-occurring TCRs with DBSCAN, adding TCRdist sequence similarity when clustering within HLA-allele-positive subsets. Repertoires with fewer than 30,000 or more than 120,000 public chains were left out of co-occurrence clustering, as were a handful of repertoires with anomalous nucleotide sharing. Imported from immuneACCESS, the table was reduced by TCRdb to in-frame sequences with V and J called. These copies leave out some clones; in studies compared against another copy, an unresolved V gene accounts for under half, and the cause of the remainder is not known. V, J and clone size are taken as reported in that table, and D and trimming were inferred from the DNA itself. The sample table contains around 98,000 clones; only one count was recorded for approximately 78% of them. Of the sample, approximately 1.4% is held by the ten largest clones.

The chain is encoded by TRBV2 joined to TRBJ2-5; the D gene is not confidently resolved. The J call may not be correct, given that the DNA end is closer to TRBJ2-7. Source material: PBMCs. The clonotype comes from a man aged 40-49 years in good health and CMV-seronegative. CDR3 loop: CASTEDYEQYF. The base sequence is TGTGCCAGCACCGAGGATTACGAGCAGTACTTC.